A single sample gave rise to the 26 T cell receptor beta chains below, sequenced in a study of blood T cell repertoires in COVID-19. The data were produced by immunoSEQ multiplex PCR, yet TCRdb's version contains in-frame clones alone and is incomplete. The sample has under 250,000 clones; 85% to 90% are singletons. Sequencing was performed on peripheral blood. Every receptor here comes from a man older than 75 with acute or convalescent COVID-19.

This chain joins TRBV11-2 and TRBJ2-1, with D maybe TRBD1 (5 bases). CDR1 is SGHAT and CDR2 is FQNNGV in the germline V gene. V dropped 4 bases and J dropped 3 bases, with 10 bases sitting between them. The CDR3 has 14 residues. In DNA form, the CDR3 reads TGTGCCAGCAGCTCTAGGGGCCTCTACAATGAGCAGTTCTTC. Translation: CASSSRGLYNEQFF.

This clone was detected only a few times. CDR3 coding DNA: TGTGCCACCACCCCGACAGGGTCTATATTCAATCAGCCCCAGCATTTT. It is translated as CATTPTGSIFNQPQHF. This chain uses TRBV10-3 with TRBJ1-5, with 7 bases lining up with TRBD1. V shed 10 bases and J 3 bases; nucleotides not matched to a gene: 15. Germline loops: CDR1 ENHRY, CDR2 SYGVKD. The CDR3 sequence is 16 residues long.

The chain recombines TRBV18 with TRBJ2-5, with 11 nucleotides matching TRBD2. The ends lost 3 bases at V and 5 bases at J; junction bases unmatched: 5. This CDR3 spans 15 amino acids. CDR1 and CDR2 (germline): KGHSH, LQKENI. CDR3 sequence reads: CASSPSGRARETQYF. CDR3 DNA sequence: TGTGCCAGCTCACCTAGCGGGAGGGCGCGTGAGACCCAGTACTTC.

The rearrangement uses TRBV29-1 and TRBJ2-5; D gene uncertain. CDR3 size: 11 residues. Trimming shortened V by 4 bases and J by 5 bases, and 8 bases separated the two germline ends. Germline loops: CDR1 SQVTM, CDR2 ANQGSEA. This CDR3 reads CSVAYGETQYF. Written as DNA, the CDR3 is TGCAGCGTTGCTTACGGGGAGACCCAGTACTTC.

The chain links TRBV6-2 or TRBV6-3 to TRBJ1-2; no definite D call. Germline CDR1 reads MNHEY; CDR2 reads SVGEGT. V shed 4 bases and J shed 3 bases, with 15 bases lying between them. The CDR3 loop spans 15 amino acids. Here the CDR3 DNA reads TGTGCCAGCAGTTTCCTCCCCACAGATTACTATGGCTACACCTTC. Its protein product is CASSFLPTDYYGYTF.

This clone was recorded a few times. The V gene is TRBV4-1, the J gene TRBJ1-4; D unclear. CDR1 MGHRA and CDR2 YSYEKL come from the germline V gene. CDR3 length: 14 amino acids. Trimming took 4 bases from V and 3 from J, leaving 9 bases between them. CDR3: CASSRDTSNEKLFF. CDR3 nucleotides: TGCGCCAGCAGCCGTGACACTTCTAATGAAAAACTGTTTTTT.

The rearrangement joins TRBV5-4 to TRBJ2-7; TRBD1 might be the D (6 bases). Trimming shortened V by 3 bases and J by 0 bases, and 13 bases separated the two germline ends. CDR3 length equals 15 residues. Germline V gene data show CDR1 as SGHNT and CDR2 as YYREEE (reference sequence). Here the CDR3 DNA reads TGTGCCAGCAGCTATGCCGGGACACGCTCCTACGAGCAGTACTTC. It is translated as CASSYAGTRSYEQYF. Looking up the rest from reference TRBV5-4 and TRBJ2-7 gives the full variable domain: ETGVTQSPTHLIKTRGQQVTLRCSSQSGHNTVSWYQQALGQGPQFIFQYYREEENGRGNFPPRFSGLQFPNYSSELNVNALELDDSALYLCASSYAGTRSYEQYFGPGTRLTVT.

The chain recombines TRBV20-1 with TRBJ2-7; D gene unclear. Trimming removed 4 bases at V and 7 bases at J, with 11 bases between. Looked up from germline, CDR1 is DFQATT and CDR2 is SNEGSKA (reference sequence). The CDR3 spans 11 residues. The CDR3 protein is CSATTLEEQYF. CDR3 sequence (DNA): TGCAGTGCTACAACCCTTGAGGAGCAGTACTTC.

The chain uses TRBV29-1 and TRBJ2-2; TRBD2 might be the D (5 bases). Trimming shortened V by 3 bases and J by 3 bases, and 8 bases separated the two germline ends. The germline CDR1 and CDR2 sequences are SQVTM and ANQGSEA. This CDR3 region has 13 residues. The CDR3 is CSVDAGYTGELFF. The DNA for the CDR3 is TGCAGCGTTGATGCGGGTTACACCGGGGAGCTGTTTTTT.

The chain has TRBV28 and TRBJ2-5, with D perhaps TRBD1 (5 bases). With 7 bases removed from V and 4 bases from J, the gap between germline ends came to 10 bases. CDR3 length: 12 amino acids. CDR1 is MDHEN and CDR2 is SYDVKM in the germline V gene. In DNA form, the CDR3 reads TGTGCCAGCAACCAGGGCCCAGAGACCCAGTACTTC. Translated: CASNQGPETQYF. The full variable domain, its missing parts supplied by reference TRBV28 and TRBJ2-5, is DVKVTQSSRYLVKRTGEKVFLECVQDMDHENMFWYRQDPGLGLRLIYFSYDVKMKEKGDIPEGYSVSREKKERFSLILESASTNQTSMYLCASNQGPETQYFGPGTRLLVL.

The V call is TRBV18, the J call TRBJ2-3; 8 bases align to TRBD1. Germline CDR1 and CDR2: KGHSH and LQKENI. Unmatched junction bases numbered 4, after V lost 2 bases and J lost 0 bases. The CDR3 extends over 16 amino acids. CDR3 sequence (DNA): TGTGCCAGCTCACCATTCGGACAGGGAAGCACAGATACGCAGTATTTT. This codes for CASSPFGQGSTDTQYF.

The chain is built from TRBV6-2 or TRBV6-3 and TRBJ1-1; weak D call: TRBD1 (5 bases). With 1 base removed from V and 1 base from J, the gap between germline ends came to 13 bases. Germline lookup yields CDR1 MNHEY and CDR2 SVGEGT. CDR3 length equals 16 residues. The chain's CDR3 is CASSYLAGSANTEAFF. CDR3 in DNA: TGTGCCAGCAGTTACTTGGCAGGGTCAGCGAACACTGAAGCTTTCTTT.

V and J are TRBV7-2 and TRBJ2-7; the D gene is possibly TRBD2 (5 bases). The CDR3 contains 16 residues. Germline CDR1 and CDR2: SGHTA and FQGNSA. V dropped 1 base and J dropped 2 bases, with 15 bases sitting between them. This chain's CDR3 is CASSLVGVAVAYEQYF. CDR3 nucleotide sequence: TGTGCCAGCAGCTTAGTGGGAGTGGCTGTTGCCTACGAGCAGTACTTC. The variable domain in full, with the rest retrieved from reference TRBV7-2 and TRBJ2-7, is GAGVSQSPSNKVTEKGKDVELRCDPISGHTALYWYRQSLGQGLEFLIYFQGNSAPDKSGLPSDRFSAERTGGSVSTLTIQRTQQEDSAVYLCASSLVGVAVAYEQYFGPGTRLTVT.

CDR3 protein: CASSSINEQFF. Written as DNA, the CDR3 is TGTGCCAGCAGCTCAATCAATGAGCAGTTCTTC. The V and J genes are TRBV7-8 and TRBJ2-1, with D unclear. The CDR3 covers 11 residues. CDR1 and CDR2 from the germline V gene are SGHVS and FQNEAQ. The V gene lost 4 bases and the J gene lost 6 bases, with 4 bases spanning the gap.

In this sample, this clone turned up a few times. The genes are TRBV9 and TRBJ1-3; D gene unclear. Trimming shortened V by 4 bases and J by 7 bases, and 9 bases separated the two germline ends. Per germline, CDR1 SGDLS and CDR2 YYNGEE. The CDR3 runs to 12 residues. CDR3 sequence (DNA): TGTGCCAGCAGCTCTAACAGTAACACCATATATTTT. Translating gives CASSSNSNTIYF. The complete variable domain, with remaining parts taken from reference TRBV9 and TRBJ1-3, reads DSGVTQTPKHLITATGQRVTLRCSPRSGDLSVYWYQQSLDQGLQFLIQYYNGEERAKGNILERFSAQQFPDLHSELNLSSLELGDSALYFCASSSNSNTIYFGEGSWLTVV.

The V and J genes are TRBV29-1 and TRBJ2-7, with D unclear. V lost 5 bases and J 0 bases, leaving 5 bases between the germline ends. Germline assignment: CDR1 SQVTM and CDR2 ANQGSEA. This CDR3 spans 11 amino acids. The CDR3 DNA reads TGCAGCGTTCGACACTCCTACGAGCAGTACTTC. Translated: CSVRHSYEQYF.

In its sample, this clone was seen once. This sequence joins TRBV7-9 and TRBJ2-1, with D maybe TRBD1 (7 bases). This CDR3 has 14 residues. The V end was cut by 5 bases, the J end by 9 bases, with 17 bases between. Per the germline V gene, CDR1 is SEHNR and CDR2 is FQNEAQ (reference sequence). The CDR3, as DNA: TGTGCCAGCAGCAAAGTTATCAGGGGGGCTGAGCAGTTCTTC. As protein: CASSKVIRGAEQFF.

The rearrangement links TRBV4-3 to TRBJ2-3; D gene ambiguous. V gave up 8 bases and J gave up 2 bases, with 17 bases separating them. The CDR3 loop spans 15 amino acids. Germline V gene lookup returns CDR1 LGHNA and CDR2 YSLEER. CDR3 region: CASSGEGLLTDTQYF. In DNA form, the CDR3 reads TGCGCCAGCTCCGGAGAAGGATTGCTCACAGATACGCAGTATTTT.

The gene calls are TRBV6-6 and TRBJ1-2; 9 bases are a match to TRBD1. The CDR3 loop spans 15 amino acids. The germline gives CDR1 MNHNY, CDR2 SVGAGI (reference sequence). V shed 4 bases and J 7 bases; nucleotides not matched to a gene: 10. CDR3 sequence (DNA): TGTGCCAGCAGTTTTTCCGGGACAGGGTCTGGTGGCTACACCTTC. It is translated as CASSFSGTGSGGYTF.

V is TRBV7-2 and J is TRBJ2-2; D is possibly TRBD2 (7 bases). The CDR3 length is 16 residues. The ends were cut back, 6 bases at V and 1 base at J, with 15 bases in the middle. Germline lookup yields CDR1 SGHTA and CDR2 FQGNSA. The CDR3 loop is CASRLGGALNTGELFF. CDR3 DNA sequence: TGTGCCAGCAGGTTGGGGGGGGCACTGAACACCGGGGAGCTGTTTTTT.

The sample holds one count of this clone. This chain connects TRBV28 to TRBJ2-3; 10 bases are a match to TRBD2. Germline lookup yields CDR1 MDHEN and CDR2 SYDVKM. V lost 5 bases, J lost 1 base, and 3 bases stayed unmatched. The CDR3 runs to 15 residues. The CDR3 DNA follows: TGTGCCAGCAGTGAGCGGGAGGGCGGCACAGATACGCAGTATTTT. The encoded protein is CASSEREGGTDTQYF.

The chain recombines TRBV5-4 with TRBJ2-5, with D possibly matching TRBD2 (7 bases). Trimming removed 4 bases from V and 5 bases from J, with 21 bases in between. Germline CDR1 is SGHNT and CDR2 is YYREEE (reference sequence). This CDR3 contains 16 residues. The CDR3 DNA follows: TGTGCCAGCAGCGGGAAGGGTCTAGGGGGGGCGGAGACCCAGTACTTC. It is translated as CASSGKGLGGAETQYF.

The chain uses TRBV12-3 or TRBV12-4 and TRBJ1-6; D possibly corresponds to TRBD1 (6 bases). Trimming pared 3 bases from V and 9 bases from J, leaving 9 bases between. The CDR3 spans 13 residues. The CDR3 is CASSFAGVSPLHF. The CDR3, as DNA: TGTGCCAGCAGTTTTGCAGGGGTTTCACCCCTCCACTTT.

This chain joins TRBV2 and TRBJ2-7; D is unclear. This CDR3 contains 11 residues. From germline, CDR1 is SNHLY and CDR2 FYNNEI. The V and J ends lost 5 bases and 4 bases respectively, with 6 bases between them. CDR3 sequence (DNA): TGTGCCAGCAGTTATGAGTACGAGCAGTACTTC. Encoded protein: CASSYEYEQYF.

The chain uses TRBV6-5 and TRBJ1-1, with D possibly TRBD1 on 5 matching bases. V was shortened by 6 bases and J by 11 bases, with 19 bases between the two germline ends. The CDR3 contains 13 residues. CDR1 and CDR2 (germline): MNHEY, SVGAGI. The CDR3 reads CASREGRAGTAFF. For the CDR3, the DNA is TGTGCCAGCAGGGAGGGGCGTGCTGGGACGGCTTTCTTT.

CDR3 coding DNA: TGTGCCAGTAGTATTAATGGCCGAACAGATACGCAGTATTTT. This encodes CASSINGRTDTQYF. The chain is built from TRBV19 and TRBJ2-3; D unclear. The germline V and J ends were trimmed by 3 bases and 3 bases, with 10 bases remaining between them. The CDR3 length is 14 residues. Looked up from germline, CDR1 is LNHDA and CDR2 is SQIVND (reference sequence).